What follows describes a single T cell receptor beta chain. Its antigen is unidentified. Aged roughly 6 to 95, donors were systemically healthy Caucasians from Russia. The authors extracted at least 5.5 micrograms of total RNA per sample. This sample is drawn from a study of blood T cells in healthy people across ages. Study results and limitations: The study found more naive CD4+ cells and higher diversity in long-lived than aged donors.

Primers used in a second PCR of roughly 6 to 12 cycles were a sample-barcoded 5' primer and a J-beta primer mix. One entry per CDR3 protein results from TCRdb running MiXCR on the 5' RACE reads. The profile covers 1 million to 1.2 million distinct CDR3 sequences, with approximately 38% appearing a single time and around 13% taken by the ten largest. This CDR3 comprises 17 residues. Germline CDR1 reads SGHTA; CDR2 reads FQGNSA. V lost 0 bases and J 3 bases, leaving 16 bases between the germline ends. The material sequenced was blood. This sequence was found in a man aged 18 to 35 in good health. The genes are TRBV7-2 and TRBJ2-3; either TRBD1 or TRBD2 may supply D (6 bases each). The CDR3 DNA reads TGTGCCAGCAGCTTAGCTGGACAGCGGGCTCAGACAGATACGCAGTATTTT. It is translated as CASSLAGQRAQTDTQYF.